Below, 9 T cell receptor beta chains from the same sample are listed, as sequenced in a study of blood T cell repertoires in COVID-19. Assay: immunoSEQ multiplex PCR; the TCRdb copy retains only in-frame clones and omits some. The sample carries roughly 7,200 clones, 80% to 90% recorded once. Sequenced: peripheral blood. Source of these receptors: an older man with active COVID-19.

V gene TRBV19 combines with J gene TRBJ1-1, with 8 bases that match TRBD1. Germline CDR1 reads LNHDA; CDR2 reads SQIVND (reference sequence). V was pared by 5 bases and J by 4 bases, with 3 bases of the junction left unmatched. The CDR3 has 13 residues. Written as DNA, the CDR3 is TGTGCCAGTAGTGTTACAGGGGGCACTGAAGCTTTCTTT. Translated: CASSVTGGTEAFF.

The chain combines TRBV27 with TRBJ2-7; the match to TRBD1 covers 8 bases. The germline CDR1 and CDR2 sequences are MNHEY and SMNVEV (reference sequence). This CDR3 contains 16 residues. Trimming cost V 5 bases and J 0 bases; bases outside gene matches: 9. The CDR3: CASSLRQGLSSYEQYF. The CDR3 DNA reads as TGTGCCAGCAGTCTTCGACAGGGGCTAAGCTCCTACGAGCAGTACTTC.

This rearrangement joins TRBV4-2 to TRBJ2-5; 10 nucleotides match TRBD2. The CDR3 extends over 15 amino acids. Trimming cost V 2 bases and J 5 bases; bases outside gene matches: 5. Looked up from germline, CDR1 is LGHNA and CDR2 is YNFKEQ. The CDR3 is CASSQRAGGDETQYF. Here the CDR3 DNA reads TGTGCCAGCAGCCAAAGAGCGGGGGGGGATGAGACCCAGTACTTC.

V is TRBV6-5 and J is TRBJ2-7; unclear D gene. Trimming removed 0 bases from V and 6 bases from J, with 12 bases in between. The CDR3 contains 14 residues. From germline, CDR1 is MNHEY and CDR2 SVGAGI. CDR3 in DNA: TGTGCCAGCAGTTACTCGATGGCGAGGTCCGAGCAGTACTTC. This sequence encodes CASSYSMARSEQYF.

The gene calls are TRBV19 and TRBJ1-5, with 8 bases aligning to TRBD1. The CDR3 has 16 amino acids. Looked up from germline, CDR1 is LNHDA and CDR2 is SQIVND (reference sequence). V was clipped by 7 bases and J by 3 bases; unmatched bases: 11. This CDR3 reads CASTPGQGVYNQPQHF. CDR3 DNA sequence: TGTGCCAGTACCCCAGGACAGGGTGTATACAATCAGCCCCAGCATTTT.

The genes are TRBV5-4 and TRBJ2-7, with 8 bases identical to TRBD1. Trimming cost V 4 bases and J 2 bases; bases outside gene matches: 5. Germline V gene lookup returns CDR1 SGHNT and CDR2 YYREEE (reference sequence). The CDR3 sequence is 14 residues long. CDR3 in amino acids: CASSMGQAAYEQYF. DNA of the CDR3: TGTGCCAGCAGCATGGGACAGGCCGCCTACGAGCAGTACTTC.

This clone was picked up one time. This chain links TRBV5-8 with TRBJ2-1; tentatively, D is TRBD1 (5 bases). There are 15 residues in the CDR3. Germline CDR1 reads SGHTS; CDR2 reads YDEGEE. Trimming pared 0 bases from V and 0 bases from J, leaving 7 bases between. This CDR3 is CASSLGRVSYNEQFF. The CDR3, as DNA: TGTGCCAGCAGCTTGGGCAGGGTCTCCTACAATGAGCAGTTCTTC.

The chain joins TRBV5-1 to TRBJ2-7; TRBD1 aligns across 9 bases. Germline assignment: CDR1 SGHRS and CDR2 YFSETQ. V trimming: 0 bases; J trimming: 4 bases; junction bases outside the gene matches: 2. The CDR3 runs to 14 residues. CDR3 nucleotides: TGCGCCAGCAGCTTGGCGACAGGGGGGTACGAGCAGTACTTC. Translated: CASSLATGGYEQYF.

V and J are TRBV2 and TRBJ1-4, with 10 bases lining up with TRBD1. The CDR3 has 16 residues. The germline gives CDR1 SNHLY, CDR2 FYNNEI. Trimming at V came to 0 bases and at J to 5 bases, leaving 3 bases not matched to a gene. The CDR3: CASSEAVGQGNEKLFF. The CDR3 nucleotides are TGTGCCAGCAGTGAAGCCGTGGGACAGGGGAATGAAAAACTGTTTTTT.